The source of this TCR beta chain is a study of post-analysis software for immune sequencing data. Study-wide context: Relapsing-remitting, secondary progressive and progressive-relapsing multiple sclerosis were all included among the disease courses. General study results and limits: Samples sharing a preparation batch grouped tightly together when assessed by F measure. Significantly decreased normalized Chao1 diversity was recorded for multiple sclerosis patients relative to controls. The five TRBV segments detected at higher frequency in patients than in controls included TRBV5-6, TRBV5-1 and TRBV20-1.

The CDR3 is made up of 17 amino acids. Trimming shortened V by 1 base and J by 1 base, and 19 bases separated the two germline ends. CDR1 and CDR2 (germline): SQVTM, ANQGSEA. Incorporated into the TCR beta cDNA libraries were unique molecular identifiers, which served to reduce PCR and sequencing biases. There were about 0.95 to 11 million T cells, and around 500,000 cDNA molecules came from them. Using its own MiXCR run on the PCR reads, TCRdb lists one record per CDR3 protein. The top ten hold roughly 4.4% of the sample, which has 750,000 to 950,000 distinct CDR3 sequences, about 50% seen once. About this clonotype itself: Its antigen is not known.

The clonotype was recovered from a girl aged 5 to 17 with multiple sclerosis. The gene calls are TRBV29-1 and TRBJ1-2; D is ambiguous. Sequencing was performed on blood. DNA for the CDR3: TGCAGCGTTGAAGCGTGGACCGACGCAGGCCTTAACTATGGCTACACCTTC. Protein sequence: CSVEAWTDAGLNYGYTF.